This section outlines one T cell receptor beta chain sequence together with its context. The assay was immunoSEQ multiplex PCR, and TCRdb's table has in-frame clones only and misses some. The sample holds about 98,000 clones; under 95% are singletons and the top ten take roughly 2.1%. Germline CDR1 is LNHDA and CDR2 is SQIVND (reference sequence). The CDR3 consists of 15 residues. V lost 10 bases to trimming and J lost 6 bases; unmatched junction nucleotides: 14. The source of the sample is a study of T cell changes during pregnancy in multiple sclerosis. Material: peripheral blood, obtained after pregnancy. The chain recombines TRBV19 with TRBJ2-2; 7 bases fit TRBD1. This receptor was obtained from a female donor in good health, enrolled as a control in a pregnancy study. The CDR3: CATSRDSLMPGELFF. The CDR3, as DNA: TGTGCCACCAGCCGGGACAGCTTGATGCCCGGGGAGCTGTTTTTT.